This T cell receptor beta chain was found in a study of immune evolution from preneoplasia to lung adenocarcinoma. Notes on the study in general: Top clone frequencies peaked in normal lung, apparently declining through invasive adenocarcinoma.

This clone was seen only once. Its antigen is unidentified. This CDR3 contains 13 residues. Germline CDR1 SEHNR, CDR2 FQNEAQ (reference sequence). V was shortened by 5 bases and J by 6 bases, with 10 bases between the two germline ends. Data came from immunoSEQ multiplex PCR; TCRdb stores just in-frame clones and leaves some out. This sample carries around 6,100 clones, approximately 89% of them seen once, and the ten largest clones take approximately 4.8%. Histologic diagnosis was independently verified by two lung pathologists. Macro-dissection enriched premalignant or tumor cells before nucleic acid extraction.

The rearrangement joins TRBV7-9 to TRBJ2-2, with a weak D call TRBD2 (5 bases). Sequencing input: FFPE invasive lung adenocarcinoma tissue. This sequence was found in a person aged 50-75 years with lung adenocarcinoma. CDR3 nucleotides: TGTGCCAGCAGCCTAGAGGGTCCCGGGGAGCTGTTTTTT. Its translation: CASSLEGPGELFF.